This entry concerns a single T cell receptor (beta chain). The junction departs from the called germline gene at one end, perhaps through a read error. The data derive from a study of blood T cell repertoires in COVID-19. Study summary: Researchers got acute and convalescent COVID-19 samples from the United States, Italy and Spain. T cells, B-cell-depleted T cells, or PBMCs supplied cDNA or gDNA.

Germline CDR1 SGHRS, CDR2 YFSETQ. The CDR3 loop spans 12 amino acids. Original handling: Researchers report that nucleated cell counts were estimated from reference gene primer amplification. Profiled with immunoSEQ multiplex PCR; TCRdb holds only in-frame clones, not every one. V, J and clone size reflect that table, while D and trimming were determined from the DNA. Of roughly 160,000 clones listed, 74% are singletons. The TCR sequence derives from a woman of 80 years or more with acute or convalescent COVID-19. This chain uses TRBV5-1 with TRBJ2-5; 10 positions match TRBD1. The sample taken for sequencing was peripheral blood. The CDR3 reads CASRQTGGSRHF. The CDR3 bases are TGCGCCAGCAGGCAGACAGGGGGCTCAAGGCACTTC.